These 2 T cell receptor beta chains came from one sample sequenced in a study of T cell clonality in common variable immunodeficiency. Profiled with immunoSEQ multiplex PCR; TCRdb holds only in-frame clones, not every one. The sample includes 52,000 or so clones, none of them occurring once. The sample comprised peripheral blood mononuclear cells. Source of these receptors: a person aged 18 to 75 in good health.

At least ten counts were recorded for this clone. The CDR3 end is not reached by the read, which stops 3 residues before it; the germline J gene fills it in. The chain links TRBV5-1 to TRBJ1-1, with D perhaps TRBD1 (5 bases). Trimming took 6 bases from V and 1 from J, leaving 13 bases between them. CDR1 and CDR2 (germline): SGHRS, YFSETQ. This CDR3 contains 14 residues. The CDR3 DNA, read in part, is TGCGCCAGCACTCAAGGGGTGGGGAACACTGAA. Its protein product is CASTQGVGNTE. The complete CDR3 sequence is CASTQGVGNTEAFF.

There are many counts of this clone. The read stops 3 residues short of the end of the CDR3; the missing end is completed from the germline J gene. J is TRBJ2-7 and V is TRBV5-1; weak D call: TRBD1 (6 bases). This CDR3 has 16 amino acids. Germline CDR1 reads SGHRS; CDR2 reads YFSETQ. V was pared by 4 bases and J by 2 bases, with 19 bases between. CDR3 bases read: TGCGCCAGCAGCCCGCGGACAGAATCTATCCCCTACGAG. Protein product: CASSPRTESIPYE. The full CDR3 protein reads CASSPRTESIPYEQYF.